The clone carrying this T cell receptor (beta chain) appeared a few times. Antigen specificity is unknown. The record originates from a study of CD8+ T cells in alopecia areata. Study summary: Tofacitinib was given for 6 to 18 months, then stopped for 6 months. Notes on the study in general: With tofacitinib ongoing, many expanded lesional clones persisted in both scalp and blood. Patients showed less clear TCR sequence sharing than mice, possibly partly because of HLA diversity. Clonality in the scalp and expanded CD8+ clones ranked among the top 100 were significantly decreased by tofacitinib.

Regarding treatment: oral pan-JAK inhibitor, 5-10 mg twice daily. cDNA serving as the sequencing template came from extracted, reverse transcribed RNA. Method: immunoSEQ multiplex PCR; TCRdb's copy keeps in-frame clones and lacks some. The table lists some 99,000 clones, approximately 60% of them singletons. The CDR3 covers 17 residues. The ends lost 0 bases at V and 9 bases at J; junction bases unmatched: 8. Germline loops: CDR1 LGHNA, CDR2 YSLEER. The starting material was CD8+ T cells sorted from blood, obtained at week 4, from a patient treated with tofacitinib. The receptor was derived from a human donor with alopecia areata. The chain is built from TRBV4-3 and TRBJ2-1; 13 nucleotides line up with TRBD2. The CDR3 spells CASSQDPRTSGSSEQFF. The CDR3 DNA is TGCGCCAGCAGCCAAGACCCTAGGACTAGCGGGAGTAGTGAGCAGTTCTTC.